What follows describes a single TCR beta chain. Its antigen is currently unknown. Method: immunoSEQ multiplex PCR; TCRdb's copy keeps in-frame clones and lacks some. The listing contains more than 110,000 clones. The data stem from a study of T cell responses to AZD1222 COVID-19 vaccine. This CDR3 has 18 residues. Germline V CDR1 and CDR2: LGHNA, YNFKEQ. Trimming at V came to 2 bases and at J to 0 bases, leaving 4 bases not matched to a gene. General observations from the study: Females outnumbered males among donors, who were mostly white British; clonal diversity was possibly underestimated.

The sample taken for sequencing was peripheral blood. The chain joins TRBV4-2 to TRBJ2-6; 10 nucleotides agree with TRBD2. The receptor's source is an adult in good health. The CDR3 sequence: CASSQLAGDYSGANVLTF. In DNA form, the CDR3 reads TGTGCCAGCAGCCAACTAGCGGGGGATTACTCTGGGGCCAACGTCCTGACTTTC.